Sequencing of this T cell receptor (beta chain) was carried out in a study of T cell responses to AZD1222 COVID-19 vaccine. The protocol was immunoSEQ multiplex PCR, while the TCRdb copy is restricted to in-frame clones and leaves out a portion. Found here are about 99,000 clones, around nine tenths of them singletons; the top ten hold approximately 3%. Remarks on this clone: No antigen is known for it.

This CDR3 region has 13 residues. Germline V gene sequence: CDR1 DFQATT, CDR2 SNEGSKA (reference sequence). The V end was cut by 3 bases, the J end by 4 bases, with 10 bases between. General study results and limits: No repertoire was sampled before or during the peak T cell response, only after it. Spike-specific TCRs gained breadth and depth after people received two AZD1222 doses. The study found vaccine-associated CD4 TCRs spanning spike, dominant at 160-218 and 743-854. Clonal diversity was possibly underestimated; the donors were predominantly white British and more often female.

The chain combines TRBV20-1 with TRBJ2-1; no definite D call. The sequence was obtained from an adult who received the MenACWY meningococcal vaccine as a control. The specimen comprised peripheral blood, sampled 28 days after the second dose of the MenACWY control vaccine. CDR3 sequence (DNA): TGCAGTGCTAGTGAGGAGAGGTACAATGAGCAGTTCTTC. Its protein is CSASEERYNEQFF.